This is a list of T cell receptor beta chains from one sample in a study of OX40 agonist ivuxolimab in advanced cancers. Sequencing used immunoSEQ multiplex PCR; TCRdb keeps in-frame clones, though not all of them. The data hold 75,000 to 95,000 clones, with roughly 80% observed a single time. The sample consisted of CD4+ or CD8+ T cells sorted from blood, taken in a trial of the OX40 agonist ivuxolimab. These receptor sequences come from an adult with an advanced solid tumor such as melanoma, head and neck, liver or kidney cancer. The CDR3 runs from the conserved cysteine through the conserved F or W. Fields, in order: clone size, D gene, V gene, J gene, CDR3 protein, CDR3 DNA. The D gene is left open where the match is weak. Some rows have no size entry. The others give once, few or many, or a class for an expanded clone.

.	.	TRBV4-2	TRBJ2-2	CASSQDGQFTGELFF	TGTGCCAGCAGCCAAGATGGGCAGTTCACCGGGGAGCTGTTTTTT
.	.	TRBV1	TRBJ2-7	CTSSQDGESGKDEQYF	TGCACCAGCAGCCAAGATGGTGAGAGCGGGAAGGACGAGCAGTACTTC
.	.	TRBV4-3	TRBJ1-1	CASSQGPPTYTEAFF	TGCGCCAGCAGCCAAGGTCCCCCAACCTACACTGAAGCTTTCTTT
.	.	TRBV5-6	TRBJ2-2	CASSTFGGELFF	TGTGCCAGCAGCACTTTTGGGGGGGAGCTGTTTTTT
.	.	TRBV7-2	TRBJ2-5	CASSLRDFTRVYF	TGTGCCAGCAGCCTCCGGGACTTTACAAGAGTGTACTTC
.	TRBD1	TRBV27	TRBJ2-2	CASSLEVEFGTGGYGLAGELFF	TGTGCCAGCAGTTTAGAGGTGGAGTTTGGGACAGGGGGCTACGGTCTCGCCGGGGAGCTGTTTTTT
few	TRBD1	TRBV4-1	TRBJ1-2	CASSLQLRDRGNGYTF	TGCGCCAGCAGCCTTCAGCTCCGGGACAGGGGAAATGGCTACACCTTC
.	.	TRBV7-2	TRBJ2-7	CASSSGLGPRIEQYF	TGTGCCAGCAGCTCGGGACTTGGACCCAGGATTGAGCAGTACTTC
.	.	TRBV28	TRBJ2-1	CASSGGPGPYNEQFF	TGTGCCAGCAGTGGAGGCCCGGGACCCTACAATGAGCAGTTCTTC
.	.	TRBV6-1	TRBJ2-4	CASSVDGNKNIQYF	TGTGCCAGCAGCGTAGATGGTAACAAAAACATTCAGTACTTC
.	.	TRBV5-6	TRBJ2-1	CASSPIDRRNEQFF	TGTGCCAGCAGCCCTATCGACCGACGGAATGAGCAGTTCTTC
.	TRBD1	TRBV7-9	TRBJ2-3	CASRQPGQGADTQYF	TGTGCCAGCCGCCAGCCGGGACAGGGGGCAGATACGCAGTATTTT
.	.	TRBV27	TRBJ2-5	CASSLGPGETQYF	TGTGCCAGCAGTTTAGGACCCGGGGAGACCCAGTACTTC
.	TRBD1	TRBV28	TRBJ2-7	CASSQPGQGWGEQYF	TGTGCCAGCAGTCAACCGGGACAGGGGTGGGGCGAGCAGTACTTC
.	.	TRBV7-2	TRBJ2-7	CASSLGADEQYF	TGTGCCAGCAGCTTAGGAGCAGACGAGCAGTACTTC
.	.	TRBV5-4	TRBJ1-5	CASSLRGNQPQHF	TGTGCCAGCAGCTTGAGGGGGAATCAGCCCCAGCATTTT
.	.	TRBV5-1	TRBJ2-5	CASSLGTYREETQYF	TGCGCCAGCAGCTTGGGCACCTACAGGGAGGAGACCCAGTACTTC
.	TRBD1	TRBV5-1	TRBJ2-4	CASSLGTGGSNIQYF	TGCGCCAGCAGCTTGGGGACAGGGGGCAGTAACATTCAGTACTTC
.	.	TRBV4-3	TRBJ1-2	CASSQDTGRPYGYTF	TGCGCCAGCAGCCAAGATACGGGCCGACCCTATGGCTACACCTTC
few	TRBD1	TRBV5-1	TRBJ1-1	CASSLNVYRGSSAEAFF	TGCGCCAGCAGCTTGAATGTTTACAGGGGGTCTTCCGCTGAAGCTTTCTTT
.	TRBD2	TRBV28	TRBJ2-1	CASKAGGPYNEQFF	TGTGCCAGCAAAGCGGGAGGGCCCTACAATGAGCAGTTCTTC
.	.	TRBV2	TRBJ2-6	CASNAVVASGANVLTF	TGTGCCAGCAACGCGGTAGTAGCCTCTGGGGCCAACGTCCTGACTTTC